This TCR beta chain stems from a study of blood T cell repertoires in COVID-19. Study in general: Italy, Spain and the United States were the sources of the convalescent and acute COVID-19 samples. Nucleic acid was either cDNA or gDNA, and it came from T cells, B-cell-depleted T cells, or PBMCs.

Per the study methods: It was from reference gene primer amplification that nucleated cell counts were estimated. Libraries were prepared by immunoSEQ multiplex PCR; TCRdb keeps only in-frame clonotypes and omits some of them. V and J calls and clone size are those listed in that table; D and trimming were worked out from the DNA. The table shows 250,000 or so clones, with 80% to 85% occurring only once. Per germline, CDR1 KGHDR and CDR2 SFDVKD. The CDR3 contains 12 residues. Trimming cost V 4 bases and J 10 bases, with 12 bases left between them. This receptor was identified in a middle-aged woman who had recovered from COVID-19. Sample: peripheral blood. This chain links TRBV24-1 with TRBJ1-2; a weak D match, TRBD1 (5 bases). DNA of the CDR3: TGTGCCACCAGTGACCAGGGCCGGTCCTACACCTTC. Amino acids: CATSDQGRSYTF.